This T cell receptor (beta chain) came from a study of T cells in Graves' hyperthyroidism and ophthalmopathy. Study-level points and caveats: A model of 13 V-J features distinguished ophthalmopathy from stable hyperthyroidism. The blood repertoire included most of the expanded thyroid clonotypes above 0.001.

For this clonotype: Its target is unknown.

Diagnosis rested on symptoms, serum thyroxine and TRAb, thyroid ultrasound, and orbital computed tomography. PBMCs were derived from 9.5 to 10 ml fresh peripheral blood. V trimming: 6 bases; J trimming: 2 bases; junction bases outside the gene matches: 6. Germline CDR1 reads ENHRY; CDR2 reads SYGVKD. The CDR3 is made up of 14 amino acids. RNA transcripts yielded amplified TCR beta CDR3 regions. Researchers ran a first-round RT-PCR on the TCR CDR3 using the HTBI primer set. TCRdb used MiXCR to reprocess the multiplex PCR reads, holding one entry per CDR3 protein. Among around 56,000 distinct CDR3 sequences listed, roughly 52% were seen once.

The V call is TRBV10-3, the J call TRBJ2-7, with TRBD1 identical over 8 bases. This receptor was obtained from a woman in her twenties or thirties with Graves' ophthalmopathy. The sequencing sample was made of blood. CDR3 nucleotide sequence: TGTGCCATCAGGACAGGGGACACGACCTACGAGCAGTACTTC. Amino acids: CAIRTGDTTYEQYF.